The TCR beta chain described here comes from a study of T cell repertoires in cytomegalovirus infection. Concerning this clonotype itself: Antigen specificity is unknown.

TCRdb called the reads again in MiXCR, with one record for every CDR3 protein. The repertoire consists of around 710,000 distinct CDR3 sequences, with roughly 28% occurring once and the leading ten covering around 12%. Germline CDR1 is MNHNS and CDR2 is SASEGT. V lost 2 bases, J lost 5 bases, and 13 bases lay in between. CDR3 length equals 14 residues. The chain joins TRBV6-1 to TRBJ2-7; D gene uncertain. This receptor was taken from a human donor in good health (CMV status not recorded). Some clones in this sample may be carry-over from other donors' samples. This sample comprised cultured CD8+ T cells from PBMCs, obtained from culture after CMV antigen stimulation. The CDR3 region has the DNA TGTGCCAGCAGTGAAACACCGTCGGTCCACGAGCAGTACTTC. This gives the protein CASSETPSVHEQYF.